The source of this T cell receptor (beta chain) is a study of T cell responses to AZD1222 COVID-19 vaccine. Points from the study as a whole: At baseline, seropositivity was found in only a handful of AZD1222 recipients. Donors skewed white British and female; clonal diversity was possibly underestimated.

Details on this clone: Its antigen is unknown.

Germline-derived CDR1 and CDR2 are SNHLY and FYNNEI. V dropped 4 bases and J dropped 9 bases, with 13 bases sitting between them. The CDR3 runs 14 residues. The data were produced by immunoSEQ multiplex PCR, yet TCRdb's version contains in-frame clones alone and is incomplete. The sample consists of 140,000 or so clones, 85% to 95% of them appearing once. The TCR was taken from an adult who had recovered from COVID-19. Sample: peripheral blood, taken after recovery from COVID-19. The rearrangement uses TRBV2 and TRBJ1-6; D unclear. CDR3 in DNA: TGTGCCAGCAGTGCCCTCAAGTTCGGTTCACCCCTCCACTTT. Translating it yields CASSALKFGSPLHF.